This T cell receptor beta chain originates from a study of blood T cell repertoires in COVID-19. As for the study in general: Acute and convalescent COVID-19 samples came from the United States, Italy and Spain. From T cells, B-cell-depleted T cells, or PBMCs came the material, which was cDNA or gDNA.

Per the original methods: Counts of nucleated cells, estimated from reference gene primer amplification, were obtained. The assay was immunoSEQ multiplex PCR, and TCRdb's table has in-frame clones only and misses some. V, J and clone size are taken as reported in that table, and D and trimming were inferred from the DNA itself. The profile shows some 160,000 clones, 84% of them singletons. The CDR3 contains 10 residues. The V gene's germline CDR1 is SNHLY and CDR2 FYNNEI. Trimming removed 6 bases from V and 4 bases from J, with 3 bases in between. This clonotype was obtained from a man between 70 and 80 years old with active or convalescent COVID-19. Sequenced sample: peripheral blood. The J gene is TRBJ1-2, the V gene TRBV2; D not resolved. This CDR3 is CASRAYGYTF. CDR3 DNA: TGTGCCAGCAGGGCCTATGGCTACACCTTC. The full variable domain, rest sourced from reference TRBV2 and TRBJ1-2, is EPEVTQTPSHQVTQMGQEVILRCVPISNHLYFYWYRQILGQKVEFLVSFYNNEISEKSEIFDDQFSVERPDGSNFTLKIRSTKLEDSAMYFCASRAYGYTFGSGTRLTVV.